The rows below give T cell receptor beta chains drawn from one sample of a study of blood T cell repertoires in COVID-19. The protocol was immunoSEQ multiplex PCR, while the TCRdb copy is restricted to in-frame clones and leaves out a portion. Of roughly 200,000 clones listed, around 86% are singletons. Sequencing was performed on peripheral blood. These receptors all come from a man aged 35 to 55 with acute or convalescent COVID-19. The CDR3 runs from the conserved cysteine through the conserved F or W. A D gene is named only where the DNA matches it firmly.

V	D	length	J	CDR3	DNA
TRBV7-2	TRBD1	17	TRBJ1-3	CASSLVGKRGPGNTIYF	TGTGCCAGCAGCTTAGTCGGTAAAAGGGGGCCTGGAAACACCATATATTTT
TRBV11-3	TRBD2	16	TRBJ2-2	CASSSKRGGNTGELFF	TGTGCCAGCAGCTCCAAGCGGGGGGGTAACACCGGGGAGCTGTTTTTT
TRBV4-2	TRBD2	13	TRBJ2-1	CASSQDGGGEQFF	TGTGCCAGCAGCCAAGATGGGGGGGGTGAGCAGTTCTTC
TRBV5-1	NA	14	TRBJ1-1	CASSLPGMNTEAFF	TGCGCCAGCAGCTTGCCAGGCATGAACACTGAAGCTTTCTTT
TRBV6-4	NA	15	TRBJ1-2	CASSDGLGANYGYTF	TGTGCCAGCAGTGACGGACTGGGAGCTAACTATGGCTACACCTTC
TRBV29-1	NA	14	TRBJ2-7	CSVDSGHPSYEQYF	TGCAGCGTTGATTCGGGACACCCCTCCTACGAGCAGTACTTC
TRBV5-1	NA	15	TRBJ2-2	CASSFTGSFGGELFF	TGCGCCAGCAGCTTTACCGGGTCTTTTGGTGGGGAGCTGTTTTTT
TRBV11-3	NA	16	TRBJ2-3	CASSSGDTPSTDTQYF	TGTGCCAGCAGCTCTGGTGACACCCCTAGCACAGATACGCAGTATTTT
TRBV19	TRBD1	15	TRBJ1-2	CASSISRGNNYGYTF	TGTGCCAGTAGTATCTCCAGGGGGAACAACTATGGCTACACCTTC
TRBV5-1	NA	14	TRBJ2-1	CASSLFRGYNEQFF	TGCGCCAGCAGCTTGTTTAGGGGTTACAATGAGCAGTTCTTC
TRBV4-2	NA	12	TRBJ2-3	CASSQAGNTQYF	TGTGCCAGCAGCCAAGCCGGGAATACGCAGTATTTT
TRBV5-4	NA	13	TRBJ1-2	CASSLERDYGYTF	TGTGCCAGCAGCTTGGAACGGGACTATGGCTACACCTTC
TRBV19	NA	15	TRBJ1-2	CASRSRRPANYGYTF	TGTGCCAGTAGATCCAGGAGGCCAGCTAACTATGGCTACACCTTC
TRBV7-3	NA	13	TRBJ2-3	CASSSYNPDTQYF	TGTGCCAGCAGCTCATACAACCCTGATACGCAGTATTTT